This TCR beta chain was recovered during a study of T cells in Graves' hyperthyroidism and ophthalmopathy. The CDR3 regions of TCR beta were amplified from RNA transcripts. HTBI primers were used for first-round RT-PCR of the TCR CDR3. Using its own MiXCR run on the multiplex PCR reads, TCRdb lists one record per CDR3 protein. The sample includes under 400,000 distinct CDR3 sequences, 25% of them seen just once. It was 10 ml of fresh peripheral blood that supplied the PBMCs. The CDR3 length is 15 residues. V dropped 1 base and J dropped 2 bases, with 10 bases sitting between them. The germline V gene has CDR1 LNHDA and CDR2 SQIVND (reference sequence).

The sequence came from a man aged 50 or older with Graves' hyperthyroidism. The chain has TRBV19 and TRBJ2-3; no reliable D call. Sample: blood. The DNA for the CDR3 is TGTGCCAGTAGTATAGCGCACTCTTACACAGATACGCAGTATTTT. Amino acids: CASSIAHSYTDTQYF.